The 8 T cell receptor beta chains in this list originate from one sample, sequenced in a study of blood T cells in healthy people across ages. Primers used in a second PCR of roughly 6 to 12 cycles were a sample-barcoded 5' primer and a J-beta primer mix. TCRdb ran MiXCR on the 5' RACE reads and lists one entry per CDR3 protein. The repertoire includes about 840,000 distinct CDR3 sequences, 25% to 30% of them detected once, and roughly a tenth sits in the top ten. The same sample was also studied in work on T cells of mothers and their children.

The source material was blood. The origin of the receptors is a woman in her thirties or forties in good health.

The CDR3: CASSMNGGYQPQHF. The CDR3 DNA follows: TGTGCCAGCAGCATGAACGGCGGATATCAGCCCCAGCATTTT. The chain combines TRBV3-1 with TRBJ1-5; no firm D call. Germline V gene data show CDR1 as LGHDT and CDR2 as YNNKEL (reference sequence). The CDR3 totals 14 residues. The V and J ends lost 5 bases and 5 bases respectively, with 13 bases between them.

The table lists this clonotype with a count of one. For the CDR3, the DNA is TGCAGTGCTAGAGATCTCACTAGCGGGGCTCTTGATGAGCAGTTCTTC. The encoded protein is CSARDLTSGALDEQFF. The gene calls are TRBV20-1 and TRBJ2-1; 10 positions agree with TRBD2. After removal of 0 bases from V and 8 bases from J, the junction contained 10 bases not matched to a gene. This CDR3 contains 16 residues. In germline, CDR1 is DFQATT, CDR2 SNEGSKA (reference sequence).

This clonotype was counted only a few times. This chain uses TRBV6-1 with TRBJ2-3, with D perhaps TRBD2 (7 bases). V dropped 5 bases and J dropped 5 bases, with 14 bases sitting between them. This CDR3 contains 14 residues. In germline, CDR1 is MNHNS, CDR2 SASEGT. The CDR3 here is CASSIGGPGDTQYF. The CDR3 DNA reads TGTGCCAGCAGTATCGGGGGGCCAGGAGATACGCAGTATTTT.

This clonotype was seen a handful of times. At one end, the junction sequence differs from germline, possibly due to a read error. This chain joins TRBV4-3 and TRBJ2-7, with a possible D match to TRBD1 (5 bases). Germline loops: CDR1 LGHNA, CDR2 YSLEER. The CDR3 consists of 15 residues. The chain's CDR3 is CASGQEGRATYEQYF. CDR3 in DNA: TGCGCCAGCGGCCAAGAAGGCAGGGCCACCTACGAGCAGTACTTC.

As regards this clonotype: One end of the junction is discordant with germline, which a read error may explain. The gene calls are TRBV6-1 and TRBJ1-2, with a possible D match to TRBD1 (5 bases). This CDR3 region has 14 residues. Per the germline V gene, CDR1 is MNHNS and CDR2 is SASEGT. The CDR3 protein is CASRESGRVGGYTF. The CDR3 nucleotides read TGTGCCAGCCGTGAATCTGGCAGGGTGGGTGGCTACACCTTC.

The J gene is TRBJ1-2, the V gene TRBV6-1, with 9 bases fitting TRBD1. The CDR3 length is 14 residues. V dropped 4 bases and J dropped 7; count of bases not matched to a gene: 7. Germline CDR1 and CDR2: MNHNS and SASEGT. CDR3 residues: CASSVDRGTLGYTF. The CDR3 nucleotides are TGTGCCAGCAGTGTTGACAGGGGGACTCTTGGCTACACCTTC.

The chain has TRBV12-3 or TRBV12-4 and TRBJ2-2, with a possible D match to TRBD2 (5 bases). The CDR3 sequence is 15 residues long. V lost 5 bases, J lost 3 bases, and 13 bases lay in between. This CDR3 reads CASSTRATYTGELFF. The CDR3, as DNA: TGTGCCAGCAGTACTAGGGCGACCTACACCGGGGAGCTGTTTTTT.

This clonotype was seen many times. The V gene is TRBV7-3, the J gene TRBJ2-4, with TRBD1 matching 8 bases. With the DNA end fitting TRBJ2-7 better, the J assignment may be wrong. In germline, CDR1 is SGHTA, CDR2 FQGTGA. The CDR3 totals 13 residues. The CDR3 loop reads CASSQTGAREQYF. Here the CDR3 DNA reads TGTGCCAGCAGCCAGACAGGGGCACGCGAGCAGTACTTC.